This TCR beta chain emerged from a study of blood T cell repertoires in COVID-19. Some clones are missing from TCRdb's copy, which holds only in-frame ones; the method was immunoSEQ multiplex PCR. This repertoire shows more than 300,000 clones, almost 90% found once; its top ten account for under 1.1%. In Seattle, patients joined the study during active infection and were tracked longitudinally. CDR1 is LGHNT, CDR2 FRNRAP, per germline. This CDR3 has 13 amino acids. V was cut by 4 bases and J by 7 bases, with 11 bases left in between. This TCR derives from a woman aged 40 to 55 with COVID-19, enrolled during active disease. The sample consisted of peripheral blood. The rearrangement joins TRBV12-5 to TRBJ2-1; D gene ambiguous. CDR3 amino acids: CASGSNRENEQFF. DNA for the CDR3: TGTGCTAGTGGTTCGAATCGAGAGAATGAGCAGTTCTTC.